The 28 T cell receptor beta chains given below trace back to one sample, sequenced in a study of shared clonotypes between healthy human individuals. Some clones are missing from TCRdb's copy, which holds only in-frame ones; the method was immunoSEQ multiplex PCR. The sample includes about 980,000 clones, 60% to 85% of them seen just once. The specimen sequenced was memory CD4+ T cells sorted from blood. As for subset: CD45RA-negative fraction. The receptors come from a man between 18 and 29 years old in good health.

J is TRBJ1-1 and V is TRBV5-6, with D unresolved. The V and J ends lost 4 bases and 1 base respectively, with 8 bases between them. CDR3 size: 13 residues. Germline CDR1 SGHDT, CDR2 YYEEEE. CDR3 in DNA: TGTGCCAGCAGCCTTTCAACGAACACTGAAGCTTTCTTT. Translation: CASSLSTNTEAFF.

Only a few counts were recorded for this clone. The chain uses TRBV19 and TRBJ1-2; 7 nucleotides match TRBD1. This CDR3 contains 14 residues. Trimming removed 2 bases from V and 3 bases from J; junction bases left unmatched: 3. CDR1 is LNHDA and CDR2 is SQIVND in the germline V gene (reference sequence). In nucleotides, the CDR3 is TGTGCCAGTAGTATAACAGGGGATGACTATGGCTACACCTTC. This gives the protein CASSITGDDYGYTF.

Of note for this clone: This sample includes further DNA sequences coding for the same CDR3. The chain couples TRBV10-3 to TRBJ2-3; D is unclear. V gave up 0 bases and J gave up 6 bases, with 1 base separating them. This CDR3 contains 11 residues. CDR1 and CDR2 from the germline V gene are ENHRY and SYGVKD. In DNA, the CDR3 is TGTGCCATCAGTGAGTCGGATACGCAGTATTTT. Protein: CAISESDTQYF.

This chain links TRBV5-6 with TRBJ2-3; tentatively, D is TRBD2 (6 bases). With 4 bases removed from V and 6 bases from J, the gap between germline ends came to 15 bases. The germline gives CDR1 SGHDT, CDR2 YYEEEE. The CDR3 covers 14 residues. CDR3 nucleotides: TGTGCCAGCAGCCGCCGGGACTCAGAGGATACGCAGTATTTT. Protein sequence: CASSRRDSEDTQYF.

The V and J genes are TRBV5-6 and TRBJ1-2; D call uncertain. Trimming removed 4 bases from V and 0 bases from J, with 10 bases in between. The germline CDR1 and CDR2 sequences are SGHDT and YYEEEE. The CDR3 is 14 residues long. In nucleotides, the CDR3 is TGTGCCAGCAGCCTCGGCCCGACTAACTATGGCTACACCTTC. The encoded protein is CASSLGPTNYGYTF.

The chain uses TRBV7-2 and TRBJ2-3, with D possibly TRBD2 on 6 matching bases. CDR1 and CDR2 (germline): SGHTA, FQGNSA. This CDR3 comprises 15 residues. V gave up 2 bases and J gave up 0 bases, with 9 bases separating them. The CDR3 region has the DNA TGTGCCAGCAGCTTAAGGGGACTCAGCACAGATACGCAGTATTTT. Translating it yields CASSLRGLSTDTQYF.

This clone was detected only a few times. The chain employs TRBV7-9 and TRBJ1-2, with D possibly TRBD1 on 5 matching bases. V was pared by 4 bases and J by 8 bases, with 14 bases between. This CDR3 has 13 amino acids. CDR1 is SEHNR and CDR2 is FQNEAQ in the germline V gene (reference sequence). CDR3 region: CASSSRQLQGYTF. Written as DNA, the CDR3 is TGTGCCAGCAGCTCCCGACAGTTGCAGGGCTACACCTTC.

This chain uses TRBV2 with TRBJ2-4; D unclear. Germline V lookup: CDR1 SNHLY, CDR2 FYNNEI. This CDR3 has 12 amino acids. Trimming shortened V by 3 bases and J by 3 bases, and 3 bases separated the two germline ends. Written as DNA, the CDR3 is TGTGCCAGCAGTGAGGGCAAAAACATTCAGTACTTC. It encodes CASSEGKNIQYF.

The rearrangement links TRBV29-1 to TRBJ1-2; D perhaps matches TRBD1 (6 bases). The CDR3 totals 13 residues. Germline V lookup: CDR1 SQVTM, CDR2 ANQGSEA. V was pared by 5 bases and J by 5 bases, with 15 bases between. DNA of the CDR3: TGCAGCGTTCTGGCAGGGGAGGGTTATGGCTACACCTTC. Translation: CSVLAGEGYGYTF.

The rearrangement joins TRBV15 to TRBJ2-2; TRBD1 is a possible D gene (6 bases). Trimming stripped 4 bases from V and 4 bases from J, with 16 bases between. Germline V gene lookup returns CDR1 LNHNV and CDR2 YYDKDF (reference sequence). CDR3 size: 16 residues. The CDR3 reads CATSKPSGDGTGELFF. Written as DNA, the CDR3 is TGTGCCACCAGCAAACCCTCAGGGGACGGCACCGGGGAGCTGTTTTTT.

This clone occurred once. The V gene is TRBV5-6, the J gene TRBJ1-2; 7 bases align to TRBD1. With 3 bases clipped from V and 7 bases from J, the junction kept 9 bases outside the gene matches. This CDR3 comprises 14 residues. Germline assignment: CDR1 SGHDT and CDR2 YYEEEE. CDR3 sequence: CASSWSLTGLGYTF. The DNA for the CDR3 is TGTGCCAGCAGCTGGTCACTGACAGGGCTTGGCTACACCTTC.

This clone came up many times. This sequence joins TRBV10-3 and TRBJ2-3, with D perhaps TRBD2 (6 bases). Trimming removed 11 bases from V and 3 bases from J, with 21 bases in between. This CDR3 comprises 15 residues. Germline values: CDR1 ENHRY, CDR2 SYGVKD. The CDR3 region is CALREGAGRTDTQYF. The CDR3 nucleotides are TGTGCCCTACGGGAAGGAGCAGGGAGGACAGATACGCAGTATTTT.

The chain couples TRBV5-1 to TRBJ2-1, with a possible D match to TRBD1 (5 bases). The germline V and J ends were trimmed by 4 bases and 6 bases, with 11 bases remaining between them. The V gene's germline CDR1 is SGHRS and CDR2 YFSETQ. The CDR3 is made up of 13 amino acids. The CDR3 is CASSASGSNEQFF. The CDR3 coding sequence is TGCGCCAGCAGCGCTTCAGGGTCCAATGAGCAGTTCTTC.

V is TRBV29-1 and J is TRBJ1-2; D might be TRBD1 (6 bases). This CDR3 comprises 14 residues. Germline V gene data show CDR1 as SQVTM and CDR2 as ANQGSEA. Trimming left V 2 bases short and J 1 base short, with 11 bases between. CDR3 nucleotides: TGCAGCGTTGAATCCAGGGGTAGTAACTATGGCTACACCTTC. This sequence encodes CSVESRGSNYGYTF.

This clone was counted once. DNA for the CDR3: TGTGCCAGCTCATCGGCCTGGGACGGGACCTACGAGCAGTACTTC. It yields the protein CASSSAWDGTYEQYF. V usage is TRBV18 and J usage is TRBJ2-7; D is perhaps TRBD1 or TRBD2 (5 bases each). Germline V gene sequence: CDR1 KGHSH, CDR2 LQKENI. The ends were cut back, 5 bases at V and 2 bases at J, with 16 bases in the middle. The CDR3 loop spans 15 amino acids. Together with reference TRBV18 and TRBJ2-7, the CDR3 gives the full variable domain: NAGVMQNPRHLVRRRGQEARLRCSPMKGHSHVYWYRQLPEEGLKFMVYLQKENIIDESGMPKERFSAEFPKEGPSILRIQQVVRGDSAAYFCASSSAWDGTYEQYFGPGTRLTVT.

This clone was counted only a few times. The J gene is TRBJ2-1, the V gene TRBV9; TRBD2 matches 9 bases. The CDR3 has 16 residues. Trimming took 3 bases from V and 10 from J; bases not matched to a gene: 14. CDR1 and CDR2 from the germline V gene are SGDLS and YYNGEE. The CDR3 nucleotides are TGTGCCAGCAGCGCCCGGTCGGCTAGCGGGGTTGGGGAGCAGTTCTTC. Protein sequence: CASSARSASGVGEQFF. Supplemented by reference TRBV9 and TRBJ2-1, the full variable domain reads DSGVTQTPKHLITATGQRVTLRCSPRSGDLSVYWYQQSLDQGLQFLIQYYNGEERAKGNILERFSAQQFPDLHSELNLSSLELGDSALYFCASSARSASGVGEQFFGPGTRLTVL.

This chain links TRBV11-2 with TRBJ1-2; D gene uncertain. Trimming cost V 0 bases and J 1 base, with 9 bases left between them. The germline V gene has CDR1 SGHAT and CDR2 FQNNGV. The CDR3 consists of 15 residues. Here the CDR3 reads CASSLDPSFNYGYTF. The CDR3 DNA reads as TGTGCCAGCAGCTTAGATCCAAGTTTTAACTATGGCTACACCTTC.

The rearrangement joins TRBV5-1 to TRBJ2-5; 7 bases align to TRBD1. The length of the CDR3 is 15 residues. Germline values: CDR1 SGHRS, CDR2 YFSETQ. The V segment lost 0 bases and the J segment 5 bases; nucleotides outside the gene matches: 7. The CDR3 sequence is CASSLATGYVETQYF. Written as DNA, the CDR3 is TGCGCCAGCAGCTTGGCGACAGGGTATGTGGAGACCCAGTACTTC.

CDR3 in amino acids: CASSLEVAYNSPLHF. The CDR3 coding sequence is TGCGCCAGCAGCTTGGAAGTGGCCTATAATTCACCCCTCCACTTT. The chain joins TRBV5-1 to TRBJ1-6; unclear D gene. From germline, CDR1 is SGHRS and CDR2 YFSETQ. Between the trimmed V and J ends, which lost 0 bases and 2 bases, there was a span of 6 bases. There are 15 residues in the CDR3.

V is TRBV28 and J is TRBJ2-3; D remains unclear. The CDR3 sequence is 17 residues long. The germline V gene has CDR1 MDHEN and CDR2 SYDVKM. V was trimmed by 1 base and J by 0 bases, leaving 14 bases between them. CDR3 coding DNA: TGTGCCAGCAGTTTATATCTTGGTGTCAGAAGCACAGATACGCAGTATTTT. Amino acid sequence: CASSLYLGVRSTDTQYF.

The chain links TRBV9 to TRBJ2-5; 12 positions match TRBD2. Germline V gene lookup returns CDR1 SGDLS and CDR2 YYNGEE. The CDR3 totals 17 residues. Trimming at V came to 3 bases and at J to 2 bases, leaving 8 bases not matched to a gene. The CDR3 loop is CASSEGTSGRIQETQYF. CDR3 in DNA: TGTGCCAGCAGCGAGGGGACTAGCGGGCGTATACAAGAGACCCAGTACTTC.

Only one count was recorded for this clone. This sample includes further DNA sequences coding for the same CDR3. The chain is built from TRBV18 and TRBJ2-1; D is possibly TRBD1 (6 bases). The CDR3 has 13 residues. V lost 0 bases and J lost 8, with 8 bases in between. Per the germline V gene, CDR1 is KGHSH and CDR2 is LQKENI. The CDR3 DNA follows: TGTGCCAGCTCACCACCCGCAGGGGATGAGCAGTTCTTC. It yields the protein CASSPPAGDEQFF.

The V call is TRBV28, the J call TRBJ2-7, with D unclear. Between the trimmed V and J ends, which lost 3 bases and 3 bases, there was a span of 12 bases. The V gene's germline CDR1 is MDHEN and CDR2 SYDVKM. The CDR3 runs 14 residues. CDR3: CASSFDPRDYEQYF. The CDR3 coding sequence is TGTGCCAGCAGTTTCGACCCGAGAGACTACGAGCAGTACTTC.

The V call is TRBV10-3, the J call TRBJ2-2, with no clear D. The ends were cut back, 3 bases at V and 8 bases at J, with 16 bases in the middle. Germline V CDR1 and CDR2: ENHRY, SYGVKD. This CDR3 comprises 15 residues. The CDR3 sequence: CAISENRAPGGELFF. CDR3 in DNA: TGTGCCATCAGTGAAAACCGGGCCCCTGGGGGGGAGCTGTTTTTT.

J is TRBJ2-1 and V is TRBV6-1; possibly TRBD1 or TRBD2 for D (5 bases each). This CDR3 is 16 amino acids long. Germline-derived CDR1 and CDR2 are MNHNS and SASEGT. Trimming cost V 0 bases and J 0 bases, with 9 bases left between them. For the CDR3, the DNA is TGTGCCAGCAGTGAAGCGGGACGGAGCTCCTACAATGAGCAGTTCTTC. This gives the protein CASSEAGRSSYNEQFF.

CDR3 region: CASSYLGLESYEQYF. The CDR3 DNA sequence: TGTGCCAGCAGTTACTTGGGACTCGAGTCCTACGAGCAGTACTTC. This chain links TRBV6-6 with TRBJ2-7; weak D call: TRBD2 (6 bases). The V gene lost 1 base and the J gene lost 1 base, with 11 bases spanning the gap. The CDR3 length is 15 residues. In germline, CDR1 is MNHNY, CDR2 SVGAGI (reference sequence).

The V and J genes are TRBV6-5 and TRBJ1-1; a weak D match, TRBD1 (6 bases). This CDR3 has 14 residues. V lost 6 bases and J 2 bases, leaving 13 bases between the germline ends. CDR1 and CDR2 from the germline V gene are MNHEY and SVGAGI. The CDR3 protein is CASRSGTINTEAFF. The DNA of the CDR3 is TGTGCCAGCAGATCCGGGACAATTAACACTGAAGCTTTCTTT.

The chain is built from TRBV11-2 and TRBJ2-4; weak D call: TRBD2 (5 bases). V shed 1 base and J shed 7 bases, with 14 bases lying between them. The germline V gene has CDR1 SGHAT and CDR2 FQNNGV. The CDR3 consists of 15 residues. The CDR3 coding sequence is TGTGCCAGCAGCTTAGGACTACTAGGTGTGAACATTCAGTACTTC. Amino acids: CASSLGLLGVNIQYF.